The clone carrying this T cell receptor (beta chain) occurred a few times. Its antigen is unidentified. The source of the sample is a study of T cells after yellow fever vaccination. Study-level points and caveats: Abundant clonotypes from the bulk population could get into FACS-sorted repertoires as contaminants.

This CDR3 contains 14 residues. V was pared by 7 bases and J by 4 bases, with 7 bases of the junction left unmatched. CDR1 is SQVTM and CDR2 is ANQGSEA in the germline V gene. Generation of TCR cDNA used 5'RACE template switching (which added a universal primer site and UMIs). MiXCR, run by TCRdb on the 5' RACE reads, gives a single entry per CDR3 protein. Of 95,000 to 150,000 distinct CDR3 sequences detected, about 8.8% appear once; the ten largest clones hold less than 40%. The V gene is TRBV29-1, the J gene TRBJ2-2; 9 bases line up with TRBD1. The receptor's source is a man younger than 35 who received the YFV17D yellow fever vaccine. The input for sequencing was CD8+ T cells sorted from PBMCs, taken on the day of the yellow fever booster vaccination. The CDR3 is CSATGQGGTGELFF. The CDR3 coding sequence is TGCAGCGCTACGGGACAGGGAGGCACCGGGGAGCTGTTTTTT.